This T cell receptor (beta chain) emerged from a study of PD-L1 blockade in urothelial cancer. Germline V CDR1 and CDR2: SGHNT, YYREEE (reference sequence). Trimming at V came to 1 base and at J to 11 bases, leaving 17 bases not matched to a gene. The CDR3 has 17 residues. Worth noting for this clone: Its cognate antigen is unknown.

TCRdb's copy holds only in-frame clones and misses some; the assay was immunoSEQ multiplex PCR. Of around 86,000 clones listed, over 80% are singletons. This sample's time point: pretreatment peripheral blood. Study results and caveats: Having blood TCR clonality under the median before treatment predicted better survival.

Here the sequenced sample was PBMCs, taken around atezolizumab (anti-PD-L1) treatment. The chain has TRBV5-4 and TRBJ1-4, with 7 bases lining up with TRBD1. This receptor was taken from a man aged 40-49 years with urothelial cancer. CDR3 amino acids: CASSLSEGAKVPMKLFF. CDR3 coding DNA: TGTGCCAGCAGCTTGTCCGAGGGGGCAAAAGTCCCAATGAAACTGTTTTTT.